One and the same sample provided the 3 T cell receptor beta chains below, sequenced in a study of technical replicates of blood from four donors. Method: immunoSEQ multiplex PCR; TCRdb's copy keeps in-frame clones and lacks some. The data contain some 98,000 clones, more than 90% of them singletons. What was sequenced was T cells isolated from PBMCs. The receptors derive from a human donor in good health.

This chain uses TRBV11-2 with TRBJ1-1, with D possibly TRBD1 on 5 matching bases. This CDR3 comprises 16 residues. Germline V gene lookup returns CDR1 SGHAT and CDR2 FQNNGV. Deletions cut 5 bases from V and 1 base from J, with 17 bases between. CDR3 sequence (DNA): TGTGCCAGCAGCCCCGGACGACAGTGGGAGAACACTGAAGCTTTCTTT. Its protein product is CASSPGRQWENTEAFF.

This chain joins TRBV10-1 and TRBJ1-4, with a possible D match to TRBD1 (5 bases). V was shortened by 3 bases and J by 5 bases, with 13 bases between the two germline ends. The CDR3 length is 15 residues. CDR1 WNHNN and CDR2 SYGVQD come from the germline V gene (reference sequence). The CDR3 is CASSDSRQWNEKLFF. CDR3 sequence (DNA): TGCGCCAGCAGTGACTCGCGACAGTGGAATGAAAAACTGTTTTTT.

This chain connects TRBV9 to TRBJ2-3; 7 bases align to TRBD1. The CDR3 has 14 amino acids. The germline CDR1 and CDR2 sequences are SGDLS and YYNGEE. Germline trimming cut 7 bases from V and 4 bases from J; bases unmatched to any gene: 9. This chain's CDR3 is CASGRTGTSDTQYF. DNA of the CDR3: TGTGCCAGCGGCCGGACAGGTACTTCAGATACGCAGTATTTT.